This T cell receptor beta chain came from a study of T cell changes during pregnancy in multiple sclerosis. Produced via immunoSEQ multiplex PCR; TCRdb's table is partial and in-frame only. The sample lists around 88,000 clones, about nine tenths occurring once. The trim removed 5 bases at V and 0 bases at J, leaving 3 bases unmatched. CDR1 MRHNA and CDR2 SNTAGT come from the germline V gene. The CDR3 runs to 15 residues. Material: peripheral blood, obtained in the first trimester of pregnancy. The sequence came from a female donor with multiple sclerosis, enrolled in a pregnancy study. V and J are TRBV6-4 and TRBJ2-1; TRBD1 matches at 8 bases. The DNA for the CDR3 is TGTGCCAGCAGTCGACAGGGGAGCTCCTACAATGAGCAGTTCTTC. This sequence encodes CASSRQGSSYNEQFF.